The next 15 T cell receptor beta chains were all read from a single sample in a study of T cell repertoires in cytomegalovirus infection. Their antigens remain unidentified. TCRdb called the reads again in MiXCR, with one record for every CDR3 protein. This repertoire shows around 900,000 distinct CDR3 sequences, roughly 30% found once; its top ten account for 11% to 15%. Source: cultured CD8+ T cells from PBMCs, taken from culture after CMV antigen stimulation. The receptors shown here come from a human donor in good health (CMV status not recorded). Some clones in this sample may be carry-over from other donors' samples.

The J gene is TRBJ2-1, the V gene TRBV6-1; D is uncertain. V lost 5 bases and J 4 bases, leaving 15 bases between the germline ends. The length of the CDR3 is 15 residues. The germline V gene has CDR1 MNHNS and CDR2 SASEGT. The CDR3 spells CASSYRPPHYNEQFF. The DNA for the CDR3 is TGTGCCAGCAGTTATCGGCCCCCGCATTACAATGAGCAGTTCTTC.

The rearrangement links TRBV7-9 to TRBJ2-1; TRBD2 matches 10 bases. This CDR3 has 16 amino acids. Germline CDR1 reads SEHNR; CDR2 reads FQNEAQ (reference sequence). V trimming: 3 bases; J trimming: 4 bases; junction bases outside the gene matches: 6. The CDR3 loop is CASSFLGLAEYNEQFF. As DNA, the CDR3 is TGTGCCAGCAGCTTCCTTGGACTAGCGGAATACAATGAGCAGTTCTTC.

This clonotype was seen more than once but under ten times. The CDR3 reads CASSQVVYTEAFF. As DNA, the CDR3 is TGTGCCAGCAGTCAAGTTGTGTATACTGAAGCTTTCTTT. This chain links TRBV12-3 or TRBV12-4 with TRBJ1-1; no firm D call. The CDR3 runs 13 residues. With 5 bases removed from V and 5 bases from J, the gap between germline ends came to 12 bases.

This clonotype was picked up many times. The chain links TRBV7-6 to TRBJ2-7, with D unresolved. Germline V CDR1 and CDR2: SGHVS, FNYEAQ. Between the trimmed V and J ends, which lost 2 bases and 2 bases, there was a span of 13 bases. The CDR3 contains 15 residues. CDR3 sequence reads: CASSLYIEGPYEQYF. In DNA form, the CDR3 reads TGTGCCAGCAGCTTATATATAGAAGGGCCCTACGAGCAGTACTTC.

The chain uses TRBV7-9 and TRBJ2-5; D remains ambiguous. CDR1 and CDR2 from the germline V gene are SEHNR and FQNEAQ (reference sequence). The V and J ends lost 5 bases and 1 base respectively, with 14 bases between them. The CDR3 has 15 amino acids. The CDR3 sequence: CASSPLGGIQETQYF. As DNA, the CDR3 is TGTGCCAGCAGCCCACTGGGTGGCATCCAAGAGACCCAGTACTTC.

In this sample, this clonotype turned up a few times. V and J are TRBV6-6 and TRBJ1-5; D might be TRBD1 (5 bases). V dropped 2 bases and J dropped 8 bases, with 13 bases sitting between them. CDR1 and CDR2 from the germline V gene are MNHNY and SVGAGI (reference sequence). This CDR3 is built from 14 residues. Here the CDR3 DNA reads TGTGCCAGCAGTTACCTCCAGGGTCTGGAGCCCCAGCATTTT. Amino acids: CASSYLQGLEPQHF.

The chain couples TRBV27 to TRBJ2-2; D possibly corresponds to TRBD2 (5 bases). This CDR3 is built from 15 residues. CDR1 and CDR2 from the germline V gene are MNHEY and SMNVEV (reference sequence). The V end lost 2 bases, the J end lost 1 base, and 8 bases lay between the germline ends. The CDR3 bases are TGTGCCAGCAGTTTAAGAGGGAGGAACACCGGGGAGCTGTTTTTT. It is translated as CASSLRGRNTGELFF.

The DNA of the CDR3 is TGTGCCAGCAGCTTATTTCGCAATGGCGCCGGGGAGCTGTTTTTT. It codes for CASSLFRNGAGELFF. The chain combines TRBV13 with TRBJ2-2; D gene ambiguous. This CDR3 contains 15 residues. CDR1 is PRHDT, CDR2 FYEKMQ, per germline (reference sequence). V lost 2 bases to trimming and J lost 6 bases, with 13 bases between them. The whole variable domain, remainder taken from reference TRBV13 and TRBJ2-2, is AAGVIQSPRHLIKEKRETATLKCYPIPRHDTVYWYQQGPGQDPQFLISFYEKMQSDKGSIPDRFSAQQFSDYHSELNMSSLELGDSALYFCASSLFRNGAGELFFGEGSRLTVL.

This clonotype was seen a handful of times. V gene TRBV27 combines with J gene TRBJ2-7; 8 bases agree with TRBD1. The germline CDR1 and CDR2 sequences are MNHEY and SMNVEV (reference sequence). The CDR3 covers 15 residues. Germline trimming cut 8 bases from V and 1 base from J; bases unmatched to any gene: 10. The CDR3: CASGPGQGLSYEQYF. In DNA form, the CDR3 reads TGTGCCAGCGGACCCGGACAGGGCCTATCCTACGAGCAGTACTTC.

The chain has TRBV19 and TRBJ2-1; 10 bases agree with TRBD2. V lost 4 bases, J lost 2 bases, and 2 bases stayed unmatched. The CDR3 is made up of 15 amino acids. The germline V gene encodes CDR1 LNHDA and CDR2 SQIVND (reference sequence). CDR3 loop: CASSRAGGPYNEQFF. As DNA, the CDR3 is TGTGCCAGTAGTAGAGCGGGGGGGCCCTACAATGAGCAGTTCTTC.

DNA for the CDR3: TGTGCCCTCCCGAGGAGCTACGAGCAGTACGTC. Protein: CALPRSYEQYV. The chain uses TRBV12-3 or TRBV12-4 and TRBJ2-7, with no clear D. Trimming removed 11 bases from V and 3 bases from J, with 11 bases in between. The CDR3 has 11 residues.

CDR3 amino acids: CSVEWGARTDTQYF. The CDR3 coding sequence is TGCAGCGTTGAGTGGGGGGCTCGCACAGATACGCAGTATTTT. This chain joins TRBV29-1 and TRBJ2-3; perhaps D is TRBD1 or TRBD2 (6 bases each). Germline V CDR1 and CDR2: SQVTM, ANQGSEA. This CDR3 has 14 amino acids. The germline V and J ends were trimmed by 3 bases and 1 base, with 11 bases remaining between them.

This clonotype showed up many times. The genes are TRBV2 and TRBJ2-3, with D hard to call. V gave up 6 bases and J gave up 6 bases, with 4 bases separating them. Germline-derived CDR1 and CDR2 are SNHLY and FYNNEI. The CDR3 has 10 residues. CDR3 bases: TGTGCCAGCAGAGGGGATACGCAGTATTTT. It codes for CASRGDTQYF.

This clonotype occurred a few times. The chain recombines TRBV12-3 or TRBV12-4 with TRBJ2-3; unclear D gene. The CDR3 contains 13 residues. The germline V and J ends were trimmed by 6 bases and 2 bases, with 9 bases remaining between them. The CDR3: CASSPLVTDTQYF. The CDR3 nucleotides read TGTGCCAGCAGCCCTCTCGTCACAGATACGCAGTATTTT.

The table lists this clonotype with a few counts. The V and J genes are TRBV5-1 and TRBJ2-3; 7 nucleotides match TRBD1. The junction had 8 bases not matched to a gene; V was cut back by 9 bases and J by 1 base. Per the germline V gene, CDR1 is SGHRS and CDR2 is YFSETQ. This CDR3 contains 14 residues. The CDR3 nucleotides read TGCGCCACTTCTCTCGGACAGGGCACAGATACGCAGTATTTT. Translating it yields CATSLGQGTDTQYF.